This TCR beta chain was obtained from a study of T cells in Graves' hyperthyroidism and ophthalmopathy. Across the whole study: Once the initial diagnosis was made, peripheral blood was obtained before any treatment. Study-level results: Most thyroid clonotypes that were expanded above 0.001 also turned up in blood. Ophthalmopathy was model-predicted a median approximately 6.4 months pre-onset.

It was RNA transcripts that yielded the amplified TCR beta CDR3 regions. Using the HTBI primer set, a first-round RT-PCR was run on the TCR CDR3. TCRdb reprocessed the multiplex PCR reads via MiXCR and lists one record per CDR3 protein. The sample lists approximately 590,000 distinct CDR3 sequences, about a sixth occurring once. Per germline, CDR1 GTSNPN and CDR2 SVGIG (reference sequence). With V trimmed by 4 bases and J by 1 base, 5 bases remained unmatched. CDR3 length: 15 amino acids. Stable hyperthyroidism: no ophthalmopathy progression over 18 months of follow-up. Many counts were recorded for this clonotype. What it recognizes is unknown.

The sample taken for sequencing was blood. The clonotype was recovered from a woman aged 25-40 years with Graves' hyperthyroidism. The chain carries TRBV30 and TRBJ2-2; TRBD1 agrees at 8 bases. In DNA, the CDR3 is TGTGCCTGGATGACTGGGACAGGGAACACCGGGGAGCTGTTTTTT. This translates into CAWMTGTGNTGELFF.